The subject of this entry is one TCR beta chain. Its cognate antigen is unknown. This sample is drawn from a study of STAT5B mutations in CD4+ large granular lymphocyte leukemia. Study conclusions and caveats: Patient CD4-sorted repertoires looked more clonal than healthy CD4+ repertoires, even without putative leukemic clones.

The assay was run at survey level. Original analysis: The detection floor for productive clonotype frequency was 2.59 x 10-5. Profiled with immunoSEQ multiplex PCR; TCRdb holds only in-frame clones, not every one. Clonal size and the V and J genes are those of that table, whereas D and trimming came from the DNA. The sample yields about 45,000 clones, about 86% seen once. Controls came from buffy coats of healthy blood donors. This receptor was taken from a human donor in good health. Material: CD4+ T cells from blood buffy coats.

CDR3: CASGTGELNEQFF. CDR3 coding DNA: TGTGCCAGCGGGACGGGAGAATTGAATGAGCAGTTCTTC. The chain uses TRBV27 and TRBJ2-1, with D possibly matching TRBD2 (6 bases). V was trimmed by 8 bases and J by 7 bases, leaving 15 bases between them. This CDR3 contains 13 residues. Germline lookup yields CDR1 MNHEY and CDR2 SMNVEV (reference sequence).